Listed below are T cell receptor beta chains from one sample, sequenced in a study of stem cell transplantation in POMP-related autoinflammatory disease. The protocol was immunoSEQ multiplex PCR, while the TCRdb copy is restricted to in-frame clones and leaves out a portion. The table shows about 1,300 clones, with roughly 80% occurring only once. The starting material was Tregs from PBMCs, obtained before stem cell transplantation. These receptors all come from a human donor with POMP-related autoinflammation and immune dysregulation (PRAID). Each CDR3 is given with its conserved first and last residue. A D gene is named only where the DNA matches it firmly. A row's size may be missing; if present it is once, few, many or a size class.

J | size | D | length | V | DNA | CDR3
TRBJ2-3 | - | - | 15 | TRBV5-1 | TGCGCCAGCAGCAAAGGGAGACTACCTCCAGATACGCAGTATTTT | CASSKGRLPPDTQYF
TRBJ1-2 | - | - | 15 | TRBV7-9 | TGTGCCAGCAGCGCGTGGACCTTTCCTAGGTATGGCTACACCTTC | CASSAWTFPRYGYTF
TRBJ1-2 | - | TRBD1 | 12 | TRBV19 | TGTGCCAGTACCGGACAGGCCTATGGCTACACCTTC | CASTGQAYGYTF
TRBJ2-7 | - | TRBD1 | 15 | TRBV6-1 | TGTGCCAGCATGTCCCGGACAGGGAGTCCCTACGAGCAGTACTTC | CASMSRTGSPYEQYF
TRBJ1-1 | - | - | 12 | TRBV4-2 | TGTGCCAGCAGCCAAGAAGGGGGGTTTGGTTTCTTT | CASSQEGGFGFF
TRBJ2-2 | - | TRBD1 | 15 | TRBV5-4 | TGTGCCAGCAGCTTAGGGGGCTCGAACACCGGGGAGCTGTTTTTT | CASSLGGSNTGELFF
TRBJ2-7 | - | TRBD2 | 17 | TRBV4-1 | TGCGCCAGCAGCCAAGATCCGAACCGTAGCGGGAGGAACGAGCAGTACTTC | CASSQDPNRSGRNEQYF
TRBJ1-6 | - | TRBD1 | 14 | TRBV5-1 | TGCGCCAGCAGCCCGAGGACAGGGCCCTCACCCCTCCACTTT | CASSPRTGPSPLHF
TRBJ2-3 | - | - | 14 | TRBV5-1 | TGCGCCAGCAGCTTGTCGCCAAGCACAGATACGCAGTATTTT | CASSLSPSTDTQYF
TRBJ2-5 | - | TRBD2 | 16 | TRBV10-2 | TGCGCCAGCAGTGCGGGACCAGCGGGGCCTCAAGAGACCCAGTACTTC | CASSAGPAGPQETQYF
TRBJ2-2 | - | TRBD2 | 19 | TRBV5-3 | TGTGCCAGAAGCTTGAGTATATTTGGGCGGGAGCGGTTCCCCGGGGAGCTGTTTTTT | CARSLSIFGRERFPGELFF
TRBJ1-3 | - | - | 16 | TRBV7-2 | TGTGCCAGCAGCTTGGGGATCCGGAGCTCTGGAAACACCATATATTTT | CASSLGIRSSGNTIYF
TRBJ2-2 | - | - | 15 | TRBV9 | TGTGCCAGCACCCCCCGGGGGACAAACACCGGGGAGCTGTTTTTT | CASTPRGTNTGELFF
TRBJ2-7 | once | - | 16 | TRBV18 | TGTGCCAGCTCACCCCGCCCAATTTGGGACCTCTACGAGCAGTACTTC | CASSPRPIWDLYEQYF
TRBJ2-3 | - | TRBD1 | 14 | TRBV11-2 | TGTGCCAGCAGCTCGGGGACAGGGCCAGATACGCAGTATTTT | CASSSGTGPDTQYF
TRBJ1-1 | - | - | 12 | TRBV29-1 | TGCAGCGCGATGAAGGGTGGCACTGAAGCTTTCTTT | CSAMKGGTEAFF
TRBJ2-3 | - | - | 15 | TRBV7-9 | TGTGCCAGCAGCTCTGGGCACGGGAACACAGATACGCAGTATTTT | CASSSGHGNTDTQYF
TRBJ2-7 | - | - | 21 | TRBV10-1 | TGCGCCAGCAGTGAGTCGAAACCCCCCCTGCAGGCCTCCTTCTTCTCCTACGAGCAGTACTTC | CASSESKPPLQASFFSYEQYF
TRBJ1-1 | - | TRBD1 | 13 | TRBV5-4 | TGTGCCAGCAGTTACAGGGGGGGGACTGAAGCTTTCTTT | CASSYRGGTEAFF
TRBJ1-1 | - | - | 11 | TRBV20-1 | TGCAGTGCTAGACAGAACACTGAAGCTTTCTTT | CSARQNTEAFF
TRBJ2-7 | - | TRBD1 | 14 | TRBV6-1 | TGTGCCAGCAGCTTCGGACAGGCGGACTACGAGCAGTACTTC | CASSFGQADYEQYF
TRBJ2-2 | - | - | 18 | TRBV1 | TGCACCAGCAGCCAAGATTGGGGTCCGGGGGGAAACACCGGGGAGCTGTTTTTT | CTSSQDWGPGGNTGELFF
TRBJ1-5 | - | TRBD1 | 17 | TRBV2 | TGTGCCAGCACCCCCTGGAGGGGGCGCGCGGGGCACCAGCCCCAGCATTTT | CASTPWRGRAGHQPQHF
TRBJ2-7 | - | - | 13 | TRBV10-3 | TGTGCCATCCGGGACACTAACTCCTACGAGCAGTACTTC | CAIRDTNSYEQYF
TRBJ2-3 | - | - | 15 | TRBV7-7 | TGTGCTAGCAGCTTAAGCAGGGGTTTCACAGATACGCAGTATTTT | CASSLSRGFTDTQYF
TRBJ2-3 | - | TRBD2 | 16 | TRBV11-2 | TGTGCCAGCAGCTTATCATGGGGGGAGGGCCAAGATACGCAGTATTTT | CASSLSWGEGQDTQYF
TRBJ1-1 | - | - | 15 | TRBV7-2 | TGTGCTAGCAGCTTAGCGGGCGGGAACGGAAACGAAGCTTTCTTT | CASSLAGGNGNEAFF
TRBJ2-1 | - | - | 14 | TRBV19 | TGTGCCGGACCCATGAGCACTCGCAACAATGAGCAGTTCTTC | CAGPMSTRNNEQFF
TRBJ2-7 | few | TRBD2 | 15 | TRBV19 | TGTGCCAGTAGTATAGGCACTAGCGGGAGTTACGAGCAGTACTTC | CASSIGTSGSYEQYF
TRBJ2-7 | - | TRBD1 | 15 | TRBV5-1 | TGCGCCAGCAGCTTTCCGGGACAGGGGGGGTACGAGCAGTACTTC | CASSFPGQGGYEQYF
TRBJ2-5 | - | - | 16 | TRBV5-1 | TGCGCCAGCAGCCCGGCGGAGGGGGGGCGGGGAGAGACCCAGTACTTC | CASSPAEGGRGETQYF
TRBJ2-3 | - | TRBD2 | 13 | TRBV7-9 | TGTGCCAGCAGCTTAGCCGCTAGCGGGACCCCCTATTTT | CASSLAASGTPYF
TRBJ2-3 | - | TRBD1 | 15 | TRBV10-3 | TGTGCCATCAGCTACAGGGACAGGGGCACAGATACGCAGTATTTT | CAISYRDRGTDTQYF
TRBJ1-6 | - | - | 15 | TRBV9 | TGTGCCAGCAGCGTAGGGGAATTCGCTAATTCACCCCTCCACTTT | CASSVGEFANSPLHF
TRBJ1-4 | - | - | 14 | TRBV5-1 | TGCGCCAGCAGACTCGGACAGCTCAATGAAAAACTGTTTTTT | CASRLGQLNEKLFF
TRBJ1-2 | - | - | 13 | TRBV15 | TGTGCCACCAGCCAGGGTGGGGCTGGTGGCTACACCTTC | CATSQGGAGGYTF
TRBJ2-7 | - | - | 14 | TRBV5-1 | TGCGCCAGCAGCCAGTACGGAGAGGGAGTCGAGCAGTACTTC | CASSQYGEGVEQYF
TRBJ1-4 | - | - | 13 | TRBV29-1 | TGCAGCGTTTCTGGGCAGGGATACGAAAAACTGTTTTTT | CSVSGQGYEKLFF
TRBJ1-3 | - | TRBD1 | 15 | TRBV7-9 | TGTGCCAGCAGCCCCTCGACAGGGGTTGGAAACACCATATATTTT | CASSPSTGVGNTIYF
TRBJ2-7 | - | - | 15 | TRBV7-9 | TGTGCCAGCAGCTTACACGGGGGGCCTCTCTACGAGCAGTACTTC | CASSLHGGPLYEQYF
TRBJ2-1 | - | - | 13 | TRBV5-1 | TGCGCCAGCCGTAAAATTGGGGGAAATGAGCAGTTCTTC | CASRKIGGNEQFF
TRBJ2-1 | once | TRBD1 | 13 | TRBV10-2 | TGCGCCAGCAGGAGCACAGGGGGCAATGAGCAGTTCTTC | CASRSTGGNEQFF
TRBJ2-1 | - | - | 12 | TRBV19 | TGTGCCAGTAGTATTGGGTATAATGAGCAGTTCTTC | CASSIGYNEQFF